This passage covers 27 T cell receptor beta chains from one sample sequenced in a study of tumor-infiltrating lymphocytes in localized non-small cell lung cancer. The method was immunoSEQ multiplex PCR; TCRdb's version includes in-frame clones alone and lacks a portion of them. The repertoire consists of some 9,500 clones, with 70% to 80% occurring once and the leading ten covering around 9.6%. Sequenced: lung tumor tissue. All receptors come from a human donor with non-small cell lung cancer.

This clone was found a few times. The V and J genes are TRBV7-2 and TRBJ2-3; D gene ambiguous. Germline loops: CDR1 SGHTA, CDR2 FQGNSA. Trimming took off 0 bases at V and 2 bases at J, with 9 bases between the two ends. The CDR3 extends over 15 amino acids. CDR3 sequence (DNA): TGTGCCAGCAGCTTAGCAGGGTGGGTCACAGATACGCAGTATTTT. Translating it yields CASSLAGWVTDTQYF.

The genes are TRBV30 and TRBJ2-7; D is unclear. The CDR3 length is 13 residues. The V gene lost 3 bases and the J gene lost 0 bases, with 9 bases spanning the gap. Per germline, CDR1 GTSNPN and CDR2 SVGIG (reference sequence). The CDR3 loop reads CAWRPGSSYEQYF. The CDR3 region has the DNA TGTGCCTGGAGGCCAGGTAGCTCCTACGAGCAGTACTTC.

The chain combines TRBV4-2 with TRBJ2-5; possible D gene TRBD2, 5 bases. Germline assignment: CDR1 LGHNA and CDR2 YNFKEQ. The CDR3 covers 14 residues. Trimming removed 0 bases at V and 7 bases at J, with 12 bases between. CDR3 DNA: TGTGCCAGCAGCCAAGATGATGGACGGGGGACCCAGTACTTC. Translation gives CASSQDDGRGTQYF.

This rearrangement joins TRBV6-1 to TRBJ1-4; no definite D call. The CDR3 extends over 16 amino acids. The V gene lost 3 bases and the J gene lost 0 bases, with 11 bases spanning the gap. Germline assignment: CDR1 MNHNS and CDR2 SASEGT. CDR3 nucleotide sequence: TGTGCCAGCAGTGAGTACAGCATAGCAACTAATGAAAAACTGTTTTTT. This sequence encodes CASSEYSIATNEKLFF.

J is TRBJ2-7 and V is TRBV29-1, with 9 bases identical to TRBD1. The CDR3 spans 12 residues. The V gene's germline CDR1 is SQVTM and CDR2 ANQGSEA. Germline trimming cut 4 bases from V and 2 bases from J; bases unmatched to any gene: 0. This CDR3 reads CSVGTGAYEQYF. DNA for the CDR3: TGCAGCGTTGGGACAGGGGCCTACGAGCAGTACTTC.

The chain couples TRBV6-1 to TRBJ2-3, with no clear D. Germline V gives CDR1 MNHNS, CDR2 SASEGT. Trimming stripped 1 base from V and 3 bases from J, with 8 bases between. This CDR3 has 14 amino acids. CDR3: CASSEGPETDTQYF. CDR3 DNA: TGTGCCAGCAGTGAAGGTCCGGAGACAGATACGCAGTATTTT.

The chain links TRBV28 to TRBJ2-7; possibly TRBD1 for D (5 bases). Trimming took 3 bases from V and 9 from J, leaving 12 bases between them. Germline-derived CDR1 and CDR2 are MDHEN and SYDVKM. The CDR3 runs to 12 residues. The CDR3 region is CASSLAGIGQYF. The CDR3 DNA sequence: TGTGCCAGCAGTTTGGCAGGGATCGGGCAGTACTTC. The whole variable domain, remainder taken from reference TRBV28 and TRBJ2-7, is DVKVTQSSRYLVKRTGEKVFLECVQDMDHENMFWYRQDPGLGLRLIYFSYDVKMKEKGDIPEGYSVSREKKERFSLILESASTNQTSMYLCASSLAGIGQYFGPGTRLTVT.

For the CDR3, the DNA is TGTGCCAGCAACAAGTGGGGGCTGAACACTGAAGCTTTCTTT. This codes for CASNKWGLNTEAFF. V usage is TRBV6-5 and J usage is TRBJ1-1, with D tentatively TRBD1 (6 bases). The CDR3 is made up of 14 amino acids. The germline V gene encodes CDR1 MNHEY and CDR2 SVGAGI. V was trimmed by 7 bases and J by 0 bases, leaving 12 bases between them.

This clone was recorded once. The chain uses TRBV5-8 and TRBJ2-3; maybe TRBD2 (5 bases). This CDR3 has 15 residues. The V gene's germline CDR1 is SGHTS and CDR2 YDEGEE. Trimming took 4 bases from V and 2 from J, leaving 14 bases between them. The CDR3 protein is CASSQEGSYTDTQYF. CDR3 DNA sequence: TGTGCCAGCAGCCAAGAGGGCAGTTACACAGATACGCAGTATTTT.

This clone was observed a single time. This CDR3 is CAINGDLNQPQHF. In DNA form, the CDR3 reads TGTGCCATCAATGGGGACCTCAATCAGCCCCAGCATTTT. The chain combines TRBV10-3 with TRBJ1-5, with TRBD1 as a possible D gene (5 bases). V lost 7 bases to trimming and J lost 3 bases, with 10 bases between them. Per germline, CDR1 ENHRY and CDR2 SYGVKD. CDR3 length: 13 residues.

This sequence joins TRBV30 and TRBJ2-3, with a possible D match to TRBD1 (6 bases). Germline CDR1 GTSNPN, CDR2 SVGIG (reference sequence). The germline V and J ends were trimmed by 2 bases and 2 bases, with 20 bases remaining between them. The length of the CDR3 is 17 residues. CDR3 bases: TGTGCCTGGAGTATGGGGGCGCTAGCTGCCTCCACAGATACGCAGTATTTT. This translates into CAWSMGALAASTDTQYF.

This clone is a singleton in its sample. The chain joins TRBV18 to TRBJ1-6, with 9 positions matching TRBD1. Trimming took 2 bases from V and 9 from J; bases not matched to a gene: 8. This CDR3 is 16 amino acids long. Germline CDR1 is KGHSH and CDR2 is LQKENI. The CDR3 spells CASSPSPDRGLSPLHF. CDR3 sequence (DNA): TGTGCCAGCTCACCATCGCCGGACAGGGGACTTTCACCCCTCCACTTT.

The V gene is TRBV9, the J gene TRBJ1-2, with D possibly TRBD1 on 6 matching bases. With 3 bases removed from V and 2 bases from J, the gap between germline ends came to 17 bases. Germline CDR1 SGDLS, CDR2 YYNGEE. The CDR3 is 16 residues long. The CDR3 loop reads CASSGGQFGLNYGYTF. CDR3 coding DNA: TGTGCCAGCAGCGGAGGACAGTTCGGCTTGAACTATGGCTACACCTTC.

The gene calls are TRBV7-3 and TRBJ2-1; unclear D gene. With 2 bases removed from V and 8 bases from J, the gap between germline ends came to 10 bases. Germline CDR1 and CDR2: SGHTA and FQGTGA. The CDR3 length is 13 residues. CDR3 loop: CASSLAILDEQFF. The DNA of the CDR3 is TGTGCCAGCAGCTTAGCGATCCTCGATGAGCAGTTCTTC.

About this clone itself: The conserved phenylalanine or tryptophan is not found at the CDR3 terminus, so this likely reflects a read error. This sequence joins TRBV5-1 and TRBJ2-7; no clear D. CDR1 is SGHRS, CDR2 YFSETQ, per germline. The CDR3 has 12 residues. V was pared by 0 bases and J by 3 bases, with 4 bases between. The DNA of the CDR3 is TGCGCCAGCAGCTTGGGCAACTACGAGCAGTACCTC. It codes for CASSLGNYEQYL.

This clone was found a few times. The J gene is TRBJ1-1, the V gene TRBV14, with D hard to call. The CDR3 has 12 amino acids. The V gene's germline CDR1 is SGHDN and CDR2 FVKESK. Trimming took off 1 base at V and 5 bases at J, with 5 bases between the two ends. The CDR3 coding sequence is TGTGCCAGCAGCCAAGGACCGACTGAAGCTTTCTTT. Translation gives CASSQGPTEAFF.

The CDR3 region has the DNA TGTGCCAGCAGCTTAACGGGACAGCGGAACACTGAAGCTTTCTTT. Translation: CASSLTGQRNTEAFF. The rearrangement uses TRBV7-2 and TRBJ1-1, with TRBD1 matching over 7 bases. This CDR3 spans 15 amino acids. After removal of 2 bases from V and 1 base from J, the junction contained 4 bases not matched to a gene. The germline gives CDR1 SGHTA, CDR2 FQGNSA.

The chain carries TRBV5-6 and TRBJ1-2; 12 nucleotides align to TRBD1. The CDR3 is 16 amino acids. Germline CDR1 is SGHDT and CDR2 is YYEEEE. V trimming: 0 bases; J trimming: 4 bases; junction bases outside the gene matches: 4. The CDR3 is CASSLEWGQGAYGYTF. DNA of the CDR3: TGTGCCAGCAGCTTGGAGTGGGGACAGGGGGCCTATGGCTACACCTTC.

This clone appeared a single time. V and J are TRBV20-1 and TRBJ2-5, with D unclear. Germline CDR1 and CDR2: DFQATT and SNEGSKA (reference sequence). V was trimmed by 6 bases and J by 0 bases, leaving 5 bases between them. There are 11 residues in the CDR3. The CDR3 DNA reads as TGCAGTGCCCAGAACCAAGAGACCCAGTACTTC. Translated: CSAQNQETQYF.

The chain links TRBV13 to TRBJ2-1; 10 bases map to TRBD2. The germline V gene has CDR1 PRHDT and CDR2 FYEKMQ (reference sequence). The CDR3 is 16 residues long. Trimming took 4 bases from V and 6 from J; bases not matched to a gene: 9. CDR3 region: CASSWPSSGRINEQFF. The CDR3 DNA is TGTGCCAGCAGCTGGCCTAGTAGCGGGAGGATCAATGAGCAGTTCTTC.

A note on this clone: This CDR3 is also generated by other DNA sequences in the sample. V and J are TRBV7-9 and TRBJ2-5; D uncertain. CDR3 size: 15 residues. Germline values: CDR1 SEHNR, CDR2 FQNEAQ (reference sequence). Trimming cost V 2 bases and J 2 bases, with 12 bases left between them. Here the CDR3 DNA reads TGTGCCAGCAGCTTATCGGTTCAATCTCAAGAGACCCAGTACTTC. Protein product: CASSLSVQSQETQYF.

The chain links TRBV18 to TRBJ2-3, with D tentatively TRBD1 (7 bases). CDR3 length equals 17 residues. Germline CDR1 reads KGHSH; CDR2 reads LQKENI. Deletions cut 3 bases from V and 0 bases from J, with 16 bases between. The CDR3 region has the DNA TGTGCCAGCTCACCGCAGGGGGGCCTGTCTAGCACAGATACGCAGTATTTT. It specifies CASSPQGGLSSTDTQYF.

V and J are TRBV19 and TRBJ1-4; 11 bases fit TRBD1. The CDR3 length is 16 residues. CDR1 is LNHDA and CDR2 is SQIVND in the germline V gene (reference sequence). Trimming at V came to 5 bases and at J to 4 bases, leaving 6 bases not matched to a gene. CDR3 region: CASSPRDRGINEKLFF. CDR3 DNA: TGTGCCAGTAGTCCCCGGGACAGGGGGATTAATGAAAAACTGTTTTTT.

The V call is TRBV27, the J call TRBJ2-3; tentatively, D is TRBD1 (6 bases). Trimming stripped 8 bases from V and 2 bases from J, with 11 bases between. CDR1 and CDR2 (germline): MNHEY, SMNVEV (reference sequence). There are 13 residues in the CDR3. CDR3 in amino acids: CASRRDNTDTQYF. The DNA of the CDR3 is TGTGCCAGCCGACGGGACAACACAGATACGCAGTATTTT.

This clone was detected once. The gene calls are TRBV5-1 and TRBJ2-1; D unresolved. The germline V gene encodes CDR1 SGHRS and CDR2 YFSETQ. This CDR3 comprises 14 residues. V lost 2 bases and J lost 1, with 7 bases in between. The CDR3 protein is CASSFVSSYNEQFF. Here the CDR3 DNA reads TGCGCCAGCAGCTTCGTGAGTTCCTACAATGAGCAGTTCTTC. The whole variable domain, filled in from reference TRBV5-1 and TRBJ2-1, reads KAGVTQTPRYLIKTRGQQVTLSCSPISGHRSVSWYQQTPGQGLQFLFEYFSETQRNKGNFPGRFSGRQFSNSRSEMNVSTLELGDSALYLCASSFVSSYNEQFFGPGTRLTVL.

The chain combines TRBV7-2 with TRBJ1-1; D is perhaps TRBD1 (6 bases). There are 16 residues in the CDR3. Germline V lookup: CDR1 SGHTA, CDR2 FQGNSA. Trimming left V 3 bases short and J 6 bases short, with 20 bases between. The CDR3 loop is CASSLRATGTRAEAFF. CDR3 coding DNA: TGTGCCAGCAGCTTGAGAGCTACAGGGACACGCGCTGAAGCTTTCTTT.

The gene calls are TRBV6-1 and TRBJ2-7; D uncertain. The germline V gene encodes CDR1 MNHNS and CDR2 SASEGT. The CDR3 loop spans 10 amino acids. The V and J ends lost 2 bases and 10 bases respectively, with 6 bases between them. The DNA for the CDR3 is TGTGCCAGCAGTGAATTTTCACAGTACTTC. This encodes CASSEFSQYF.